The rows below give T cell receptor beta chains drawn from one sample of a study of T cells in Graves' hyperthyroidism and ophthalmopathy. TCRdb used MiXCR to reprocess the multiplex PCR reads, holding one entry per CDR3 protein. The data show over 500,000 distinct CDR3 sequences, 35% to 50% seen once. Sequencing input: peripheral blood or thyroid tissue (not recorded which). Source of these receptors: an adult woman with Graves' disease, either hyperthyroidism or ophthalmopathy (not recorded which). CDR3s include the opening cysteine and the closing phenylalanine or tryptophan. A D gene is named only where the DNA matches it firmly. The listing skips clone size in some rows; elsewhere it reads once, few, many or a size class.

V gene	clone size	D gene	J gene	CDR3 DNA	CDR3 protein
TRBV12-3/TRBV12-4	many	NA	TRBJ1-2	TGTGCCAGCAGCCCTGACGGATTGCACTATGGCTACACCTTC	CASSPDGLHYGYTF
TRBV29-1	NA	NA	TRBJ2-5	TGCAGCGAGACGAGGGACCAAGAGACCCAGTACTTC	CSETRDQETQYF
TRBV2	many	NA	TRBJ1-1	TGTGCCAGCAGTGCAGGGGTGGGCGCTTTCTTT	CASSAGVGAFF
TRBV6-4	many	NA	TRBJ1-1	TGTGCCAGCAGTGACGGGGAGAACACTGAAGCTTTCTTT	CASSDGENTEAFF
TRBV7-9	NA	TRBD1	TRBJ1-1	TGTGCCAGCAGCTTAGTACCAGGGGGCAACACTGAAGCTTTCTTT	CASSLVPGGNTEAFF
TRBV13	many	TRBD1	TRBJ1-2	TGTGCCAGCAGCTTAGGCTGGAGGGGACAGGGGGCGGGTGGCTACACCTTC	CASSLGWRGQGAGGYTF
TRBV20-1	many	NA	TRBJ2-6	TGCAGTGCTAGAGCCTGGGGAACTGGGGCCAACGTCCTGACTTTC	CSARAWGTGANVLTF
TRBV6-6	many	TRBD1	TRBJ1-1	TGTGCCAGCATGCGACAGGGGGAATCTGAAGCTTTCTTT	CASMRQGESEAFF
TRBV2	NA	NA	TRBJ2-7	TGTGCCGCTGGGAGCGAGCAGTACTTC	CAAGSEQYF
TRBV7-9	NA	NA	TRBJ1-5	TGTGCCAGCAGTTACTCAGGTCAGCCCAATCAGCCCCAGCATTTT	CASSYSGQPNQPQHF
TRBV4-3	few	NA	TRBJ2-7	TGCGCCAGCAGCCAAGAAGAAAGGGGCTACGAGCAGTACTTC	CASSQEERGYEQYF
TRBV12-3/TRBV12-4	NA	TRBD1	TRBJ2-7	TGTGCCACCGCTTCGGACAGGAACTACGAGCAGTACTTC	CATASDRNYEQYF
TRBV7-2	NA	NA	TRBJ2-7	TGTGCCAGCAGCTTAGCGGGAGATTCTGTGCAGTACTTC	CASSLAGDSVQYF
TRBV3-1	NA	TRBD2	TRBJ2-5	TGTGCCAGCAGCCAAGATCCGGGGGGAGAGACCCAGTACTTC	CASSQDPGGETQYF
TRBV20-1	NA	NA	TRBJ2-6	TGCAGTGCTAGAGGGGGGTATGTTGGGGCCAACGTCCTGACTTTC	CSARGGYVGANVLTF
TRBV2	NA	TRBD1	TRBJ2-5	TGTGCCAGCAGAAGGGACAGGGGCCCTGTGGAGACCCAGTACTTC	CASRRDRGPVETQYF
TRBV12-5	NA	NA	TRBJ1-5	TGTGCTAGTGCCCTGACAGGTAGCAATCAGCCCCAGCATTTT	CASALTGSNQPQHF
TRBV25-1	few	NA	TRBJ1-1	TGTGCCAGCAGTGCCAGTATCAGCACGAACACTGAAGCTTTCTTT	CASSASISTNTEAFF
TRBV20-1	NA	TRBD1	TRBJ2-5	TGCAGTGCTAGTCTCGGACAGGGGTCGACTCGCAAAGAGACCCGGTACTTC	CSASLGQGSTRKETRYF
TRBV29-1	NA	TRBD1	TRBJ2-1	TGCAGCGTTGGGGCTGAGACAGGGGTCAATGAGCAGTTCTTC	CSVGAETGVNEQFF
TRBV7-9	many	NA	TRBJ2-6	TGTGCCAGCAAACCTCGGAGAGGGCCTGGGGCCAACGTCCTGACTTTC	CASKPRRGPGANVLTF
TRBV25-1	once	NA	TRBJ1-2	TGTGCCAGCAGCGCCAAAGCTAACTATGGCTACACCTTC	CASSAKANYGYTF
TRBV2	few	NA	TRBJ2-7	TGTGCCAGCAGGGCAGGCCTCCTCTCCTACGAGCAGTACTTC	CASRAGLLSYEQYF
TRBV24-1	NA	TRBD2	TRBJ2-7	TGTGCCACCAGCAGGAGACTAGCGGGAGGTTACGAGCAGTACTTC	CATSRRLAGGYEQYF